This T cell receptor beta chain is drawn from a study of cytomegalovirus exposure and HLA in healthy donors. Study-wide points: In a later analysis, first-cohort TCR clusters were found to tend to co-occur in the 130 or so validation repertoires.

Per germline, CDR1 MNHEY and CDR2 SMNVEV (reference sequence). V was pared by 4 bases and J by 3 bases, with 5 bases of the junction left unmatched. This CDR3 has 14 amino acids. On this clone itself: Its cognate antigen is unknown.

Sequencing used immunoSEQ multiplex PCR; TCRdb keeps in-frame clones, though not all of them. Of 150,000 to 160,000 clones in the sample, 86% were seen once. The sample taken for sequencing was PBMCs. The chain has TRBV27 and TRBJ2-7; 8 positions match TRBD1. The TCR was taken from a man younger than 35 in good health and CMV-seropositive. The CDR3, as DNA: TGTGCCAGCAGTTACGACAGGGGATACTACGAGCAGTACTTC. It is translated as CASSYDRGYYEQYF.